This TCR beta chain originates from a study of OX40 agonist ivuxolimab in advanced cancers. From germline, CDR1 is SGHTA and CDR2 FQGNSA. The CDR3 spans 16 residues. V was cut by 5 bases and J by 0 bases, with 15 bases left in between. Points from the study as a whole: Partial responders receiving 0.1-3.0 mg/kg showed among the lowest clonal expansion. Among some nonresponders, normalized T-cell clonal expansion was also low. At 0.1 to 3.0 mg/kg, CD4+ and CD8+ blood T cells expanded clonally by week 6.

About this clone itself: What it binds is unknown.

Assay: immunoSEQ multiplex PCR; the TCRdb copy retains only in-frame clones and omits some. The profile shows tens of thousands of clones, roughly 92% of them singletons. This material consisted of CD4+ or CD8+ T cells sorted from blood, taken in a trial of the OX40 agonist ivuxolimab. The V call is TRBV7-2, the J call TRBJ2-3, with D perhaps matching TRBD2 (5 bases). The clonotype comes from an adult with an advanced solid tumor such as melanoma, head and neck, liver or kidney cancer. CDR3 in amino acids: CASSTVVLASTDTQYF. In DNA, the CDR3 is TGTGCCAGCAGCACCGTCGTTCTAGCCAGCACAGATACGCAGTATTTT.